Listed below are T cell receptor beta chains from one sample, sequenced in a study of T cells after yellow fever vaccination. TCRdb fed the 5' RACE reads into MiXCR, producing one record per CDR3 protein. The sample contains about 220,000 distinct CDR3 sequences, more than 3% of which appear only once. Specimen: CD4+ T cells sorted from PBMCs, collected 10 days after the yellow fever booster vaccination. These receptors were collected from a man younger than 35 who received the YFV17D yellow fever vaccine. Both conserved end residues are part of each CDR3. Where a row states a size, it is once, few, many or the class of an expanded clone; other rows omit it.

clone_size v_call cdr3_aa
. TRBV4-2 CASSRWDRGNYGYTF
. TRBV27 CASSSALNTEAFF
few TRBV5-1 CASSGGGSGANVLTF
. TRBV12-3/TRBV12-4 CASSSYRLAGTETQYF
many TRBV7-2 CASSLTVWVSSSGANVLTF
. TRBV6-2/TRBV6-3 CASSLEVRGAQYF
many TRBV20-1 CSAQDSTTDTQYF
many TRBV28 CASSAHRGPTDTQYF
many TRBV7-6 CASSGLAGGIQYF
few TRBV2 CASSELTGRAGYTF
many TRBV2 CASSATGNYGYTF
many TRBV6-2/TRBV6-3 CASTTPQGTMNTEAFF
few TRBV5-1 CASSREGRHYEKLFF
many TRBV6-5 CASSYIGGMEETQYF
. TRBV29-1 CSVVDPPGANVLTF
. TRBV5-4 CASSLGTGTRDSPLHF
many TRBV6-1 CASSQNSYEQYF
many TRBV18 CASSTTGFQETQYF
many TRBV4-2 CASSQVGWQGKRNEQFF
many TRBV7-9 CASSLSQYNTEAFF
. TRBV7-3 CASSPSGGFTGELFF
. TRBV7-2 CASIGQGRGAFF
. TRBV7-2 CASSLGYGANYGYTF
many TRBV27 CASRPLRTGSPLHF
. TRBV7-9 CASSSGGGHIIRSGANVLTF
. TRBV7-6 CASSPLYNEQYF
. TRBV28 CASRQTGINEKLFF
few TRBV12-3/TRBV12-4 CASSYTRDRLDGANVLTF
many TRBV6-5 CASSPVPQDTQYF
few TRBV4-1 CASSQDRGGTTDTQYF
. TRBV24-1 CATSRATSGYEQYF
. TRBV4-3 CASSQGVRDRGQPQHF
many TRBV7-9 CASSYRIGRETNTQYF
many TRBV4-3 CASSKDRGNEKLFF
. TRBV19 CASSYLRQGATQYF
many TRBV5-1 CASSSEDSTDTQYF
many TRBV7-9 CASSRGRTPYNEQFF
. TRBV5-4 CASSLELTEAFF
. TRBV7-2 CASSYDFRDTEAFF
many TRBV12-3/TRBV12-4 CASSERRGGTEAFF
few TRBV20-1 CSARGVGEKLFF
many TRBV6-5 CASRGQGTGELFF
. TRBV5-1 CASSLGTGSETQYF
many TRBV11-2 CASSLVGGGPQETQYF
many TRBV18 CASSPPRGAAQDTEAFF
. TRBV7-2 CASSSQSRGEAFF
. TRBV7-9 CASSPLPGQGLDEQFF
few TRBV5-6 CASSSHSGGGRGLYNSPLHF
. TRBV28 CASAAGNQPQHF
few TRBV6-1 CASRRGVFGANVLTF
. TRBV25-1 CASGDRVNSPLHF
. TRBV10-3 CAISGWEHTDTQYF
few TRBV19 CASSIAGNTQYF
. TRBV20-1 CSARGPGGPGDTQYF
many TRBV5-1 CASSLFTASSTDTQYF